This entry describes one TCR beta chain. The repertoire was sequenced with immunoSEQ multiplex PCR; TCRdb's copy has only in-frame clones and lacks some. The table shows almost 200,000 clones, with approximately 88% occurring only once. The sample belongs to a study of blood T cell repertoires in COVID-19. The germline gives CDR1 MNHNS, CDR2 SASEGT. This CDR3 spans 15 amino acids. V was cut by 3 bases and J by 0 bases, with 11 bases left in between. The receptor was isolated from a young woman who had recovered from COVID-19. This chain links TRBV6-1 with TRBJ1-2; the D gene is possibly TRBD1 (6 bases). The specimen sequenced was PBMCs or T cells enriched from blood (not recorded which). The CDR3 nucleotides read TGTGCCAGCAGTGAGGGGGACACCTCTAACTATGGCTACACCTTC. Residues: CASSEGDTSNYGYTF.